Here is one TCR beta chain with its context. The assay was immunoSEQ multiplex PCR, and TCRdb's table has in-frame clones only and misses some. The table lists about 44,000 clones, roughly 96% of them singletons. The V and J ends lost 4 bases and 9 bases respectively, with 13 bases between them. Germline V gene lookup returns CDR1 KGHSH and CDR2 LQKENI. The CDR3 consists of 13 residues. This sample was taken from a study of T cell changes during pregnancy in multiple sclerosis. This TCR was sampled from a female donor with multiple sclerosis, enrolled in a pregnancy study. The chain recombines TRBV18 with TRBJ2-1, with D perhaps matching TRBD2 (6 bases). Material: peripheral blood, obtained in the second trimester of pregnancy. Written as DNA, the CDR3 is TGTGCCAGCTCACTCGGTGGGGACTTTGAGCAGTTCTTC. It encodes CASSLGGDFEQFF.